The T cell receptor (beta chain) under discussion was sequenced for a study of radiotherapy plus CTLA-4 blockade in lung cancer. Whole-study context: 15% to 20% of enrolled patients responded objectively, and about 30% had disease control.

Note on this clone: Antigen: not known.

The CDR3 has 13 residues. Sequencing used immunoSEQ multiplex PCR; TCRdb keeps in-frame clones, though not all of them. This sample has about 38,000 clones, with around 79% found just once. Study results and caveats: Tumor-derived TCR clones expanded in blood after radiotherapy plus ipilimumab.

Patients in the study, people with chemo-refractory metastatic non-small-cell lung cancer, received focal radiation plus ipilimumab CTLA-4 blockade. This specimen consisted of peripheral blood, obtained from a patient treated with radiotherapy plus ipilimumab. The gene calls are TRBV21-1 and TRBJ1-1; the DNA was not used to check the table's D call, TRBD1. TRBV21-1 is shown as a pseudogene. The source of this sequence is a human donor with non-small cell lung cancer who had stable disease on radiotherapy plus ipilimumab. The CDR3 reads CASRTGGNTEAFF. CDR3 nucleotides: TGTGCCAGCAGAACAGGGGGGAACACTGAAGCTTTCTTT.